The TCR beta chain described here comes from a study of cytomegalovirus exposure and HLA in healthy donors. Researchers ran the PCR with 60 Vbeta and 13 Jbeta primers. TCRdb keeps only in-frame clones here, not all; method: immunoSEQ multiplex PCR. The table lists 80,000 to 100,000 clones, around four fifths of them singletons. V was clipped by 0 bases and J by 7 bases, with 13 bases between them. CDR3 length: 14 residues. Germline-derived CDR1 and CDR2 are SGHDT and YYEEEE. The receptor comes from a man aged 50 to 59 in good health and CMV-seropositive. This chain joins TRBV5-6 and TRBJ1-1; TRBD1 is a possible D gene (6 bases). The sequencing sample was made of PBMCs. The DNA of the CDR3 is TGTGCCAGCAGCTTGGAGCGGGGGGCCTATGAAGCTTTCTTT. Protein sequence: CASSLERGAYEAFF.